These T cell receptor beta chains were read from a single sample in a study of T cell responses to AZD1222 COVID-19 vaccine. TCRdb's table, derived via immunoSEQ multiplex PCR, lists solely in-frame clones and lacks some. The sample has about 48,000 clones, 80% to 90% seen once. The source material was peripheral blood, sampled 28 days after the second AZD1222 dose. The receptors stem from an adult who received the AZD1222 COVID-19 vaccine. The conserved cysteine and the conserved F or W are not part of the CDR3 here.

j_call v_call cdr3_aa
TRBJ2-3 TRBV7-9 ASSPPGLAPTDTQY
TRBJ1-6 TRBV15 ATSSLDRSSYNSPLH
TRBJ2-7 TRBV6-5 ASSYALAGGHEQY
TRBJ1-2 TRBV19 ASSIGGGDYGYT
TRBJ2-3 TRBV2 ASSGGISTDTQY
TRBJ1-2 TRBV9 ASSVVGRNYGYT
TRBJ2-3 TRBV27 ASSLGLAAATDTQY
TRBJ2-3 TRBV9 ASSVVGKAGATDTQY
TRBJ2-1 TRBV5-1 ASRGQLNYNEQF
TRBJ2-1 TRBV5-8 ASSLAASGSPEQF
TRBJ2-2 TRBV7-2 ASSPGFHTGELF
TRBJ1-1 TRBV6-1 ASSEEVTEAF
TRBJ2-5 TRBV27 ASSFRRAQTQY
TRBJ2-2 TRBV7-3 ASSSGTLGTGELF
TRBJ2-7 TRBV7-8 ASSLSGPYEQY
TRBJ1-4 TRBV5-1 ASSFGQPYEKLF
TRBJ2-2 TRBV28 ASGGPEAGELF
TRBJ2-1 TRBV18 ASSPWSQYNEQF
TRBJ2-1 TRBV19 ASRRTGTSGRGGNEQF
TRBJ2-7 TRBV10-3 AIRGTDYGQY
TRBJ1-1 TRBV7-9 ASSLTTMNTEAF
TRBJ1-1 TRBV11-3 ASSLEGQNTEAF
TRBJ2-1 TRBV7-6 ASSPYRDSSHNEQF
TRBJ2-7 TRBV7-2 ASSYSGGSYEQY
TRBJ2-5 TRBV10-2 ASSGTGYQETQY
TRBJ2-3 TRBV30 AWTVGGRDTQY
TRBJ2-7 TRBV3-1/TRBV3-2 ASSGGIAGAYEQY
TRBJ2-7 TRBV28 ASSLEEGLGDEQY
TRBJ1-1 TRBV6-5 ASSYSADTEAF
TRBJ2-2 TRBV15 ATSRSSGANTGELF
TRBJ2-1 TRBV18 ASRGGGQGYNEQF
TRBJ1-1 TRBV14 ASSQDFGRNTEAF
TRBJ2-7 TRBV11-2 ASSFSDRASYEQY
TRBJ2-7 TRBV11-1 ASSLFDEQY
TRBJ2-3 TRBV7-3 ASSAGQGAGDTQY
TRBJ2-6 TRBV2 ASSDWFRFTRAGANVLT
TRBJ2-7 TRBV30 AWSASSGREQY
TRBJ2-1 TRBV7-2 ASSLGVLTDNEQF
TRBJ2-7 TRBV6-6 ASSYSLRATSYEQY
TRBJ2-2 TRBV7-6 ASSPDSTGGLDTGELF
TRBJ1-1 TRBV19 ASSDRLANTEAF
TRBJ2-3 TRBV19 ASSIVSDLSDTQY